This TCR beta chain originates from a study of blood T cell repertoires in COVID-19. Turning to the study itself: Material from acute and convalescent COVID-19 was sourced from the United States, Italy and Spain.

Libraries were prepared by immunoSEQ multiplex PCR; TCRdb keeps only in-frame clonotypes and omits some of them. The sample consists of roughly 130,000 clones, around 80% of them appearing once. The V segment lost 0 bases and the J segment 1 base; nucleotides outside the gene matches: 3. The CDR3 consists of 15 residues. In germline, CDR1 is SGHTS, CDR2 YDEGEE. This clonotype originated in a man aged 60 to 75 with acute or convalescent COVID-19. V usage is TRBV5-8 and J usage is TRBJ1-1; 7 bases map to TRBD1. The specimen sequenced was peripheral blood. CDR3 bases: TGTGCCAGCAGCTTGGCTGACAGGGAGAACACTGAAGCTTTCTTT. Translation: CASSLADRENTEAFF.